The 5 T cell receptor beta chains given below trace back to one sample, sequenced in a study of blood T cells in healthy people across ages (dated by TCRdb to the mid-2010s). Libraries were made using 5' RACE. This sample was sequenced with an Illumina HiSeq 2500. A second PCR of roughly 7 to 11 cycles was performed with a sample-barcoded 5' primer and a J-beta primer mix. The public sequencing data were trimmed at Q25 with fastp and processed into clonotypes with MiXCR by TCRdb, which kept only in-frame beta chains. One record per CDR3 amino acid sequence lists the most common genes and DNA. The sample yields 590,000 or so distinct CDR3 sequences; about 30% were counted once. The ten top clones hold less than 20% of the sample. Specimen: blood. These receptors were taken from a woman of 80 years or more in good health.

This clonotype was seen many times. This chain connects TRBV27 to TRBJ1-2; D gene ambiguous. Per germline, CDR1 MNHEY and CDR2 SMNVEV (reference sequence). The CDR3 is 15 residues long. V was shortened by 3 bases and J by 0 bases, with 11 bases between the two germline ends. CDR3 bases: TGTGCCAGCAGTTTCCGGGGTAACCCTAACTATGGCTACACCTTC. Amino acid sequence: CASSFRGNPNYGYTF.

The rearrangement links TRBV5-1 to TRBJ2-7; TRBD2 aligns across 8 bases. Germline V CDR1 and CDR2: SGHRS, YFSETQ. The CDR3 runs to 15 residues. The ends lost 2 bases at V and 7 bases at J; junction bases unmatched: 11. CDR3 amino acids: CASSLSGGKSNEQYF. The DNA for the CDR3 is TGCGCCAGCAGCTTAAGCGGGGGCAAAAGCAATGAGCAGTACTTC.

In its sample, this clonotype was seen many times. This sequence joins TRBV10-3 and TRBJ2-5, with D perhaps given as TRBD1 or TRBD2 (5 bases each). Per germline, CDR1 ENHRY and CDR2 SYGVKD. The CDR3 length is 15 residues. Deletions cut 2 bases from V and 5 bases from J, with 15 bases between. CDR3 residues: CAISEGRGRSETQYF. CDR3 DNA sequence: TGTGCCATCAGTGAGGGTCGGGGCAGAAGTGAGACCCAGTACTTC.

On this clonotype itself: This sequence may be a read error, since a much larger clone differs from it by one base. The chain recombines TRBV7-2 with TRBJ1-1; possible D gene TRBD1, 5 bases. Germline V lookup: CDR1 SGHTA, CDR2 FQGNSA. The V and J ends lost 5 bases and 1 base respectively, with 11 bases between them. CDR3 length: 14 amino acids. The chain's CDR3 is CASSAGRENTEAFF. The CDR3 DNA sequence: TGTGCCAGCAGCGCGGGACGTGAGAACACTGAAGCTTTCTTT.

This rearrangement joins TRBV20-1 to TRBJ2-7; possibly TRBD2 for D (5 bases). With 6 bases removed from V and 4 bases from J, the gap between germline ends came to 19 bases. The CDR3 covers 14 residues. Germline V gene data show CDR1 as DFQATT and CDR2 as SNEGSKA (reference sequence). As DNA, the CDR3 is TGCAGTGCGCGTAAGGTCGGGAAAGCGTACGAGCAGTACTTC. Residues: CSARKVGKAYEQYF.